The next 25 T cell receptor beta chains were all read from a single sample in a study of blood T cells in healthy people across ages. PCR was performed a second time for about 7 to 11 cycles using a sample-barcoded 5' primer and a J-beta primer mix. MiXCR was run by TCRdb on the 5' RACE reads, yielding one entry per CDR3 protein. The table has 550,000 to 800,000 distinct CDR3 sequences, under 25% seen once. The material sequenced was blood. All receptors derive from a man between 65 and 85 years old in good health.

V is TRBV20-1 and J is TRBJ2-5; 7 bases align to TRBD2. The CDR3 covers 15 residues. V was pared by 6 bases and J by 1 base, with 11 bases of the junction left unmatched. In germline, CDR1 is DFQATT, CDR2 SNEGSKA (reference sequence). Here the CDR3 reads CSAIRGGGPQETQYF. The CDR3 coding sequence is TGCAGTGCCATTAGGGGCGGGGGACCCCAAGAGACCCAGTACTTC.

This clonotype was counted between two and nine times. The chain carries TRBV6-2 or TRBV6-3 and TRBJ2-7; D may be TRBD1 (5 bases). Trimming removed 1 base at V and 1 base at J, with 11 bases between. The CDR3 is 15 residues long. Germline CDR1 reads MNHEY; CDR2 reads SVGEGT. The CDR3 DNA sequence: TGTGCCAGCAGTTACTGGGCAGGGCCATCCTACGAGCAGTACTTC. It translates to CASSYWAGPSYEQYF.

The genes are TRBV10-3 and TRBJ1-4; D call uncertain. Deletions cut 2 bases from V and 7 bases from J, with 8 bases between. This CDR3 spans 13 amino acids. Germline lookup yields CDR1 ENHRY and CDR2 SYGVKD. Here the CDR3 DNA reads TGTGCCATCAGTGAGATAGAGTCTGAAAAACTGTTTTTT. This translates into CAISEIESEKLFF.

This clonotype was counted between two and nine times. The chain carries TRBV5-1 and TRBJ2-5; maybe TRBD2 (6 bases). The DNA end is a closer match to TRBJ2-7, so the J assignment may be wrong. From germline, CDR1 is SGHRS and CDR2 YFSETQ. The CDR3 runs to 14 residues. This chain's CDR3 is CASSWTTSSYEQYF. The CDR3 DNA reads as TGCGCCAGCAGCTGGACGACTAGTTCCTACGAGCAGTACTTC.

In this sample, this clonotype turned up a few times. The chain couples TRBV5-1 to TRBJ2-3, with TRBD2 matching 7 bases. This CDR3 region has 18 residues. CDR1 and CDR2 from the germline V gene are SGHRS and YFSETQ. With 1 base clipped from V and 0 bases from J, the junction kept 11 bases outside the gene matches. The CDR3 spells CASSLFPLAVQSTDTQYF. The CDR3 coding sequence is TGCGCCAGCAGCTTGTTTCCTCTAGCGGTCCAAAGCACAGATACGCAGTATTTT.

The table lists this clonotype with a few counts. The chain employs TRBV6-1 and TRBJ1-4, with 8 positions matching TRBD1. This CDR3 comprises 14 residues. With V trimmed by 4 bases and J by 7 bases, 5 bases remained unmatched. Germline loops: CDR1 MNHNS, CDR2 SASEGT. CDR3: CASSVAGGVEKLFF. DNA of the CDR3: TGTGCCAGCAGTGTGGCAGGGGGCGTTGAAAAACTGTTTTTT.

The chain joins TRBV24-1 to TRBJ2-3; perhaps TRBD1 as D (6 bases). Trimming removed 3 bases at V and 1 base at J, with 13 bases between. Germline V gene lookup returns CDR1 KGHDR and CDR2 SFDVKD. This CDR3 is built from 16 residues. CDR3: CATSDTTRGGTDTQYF. As DNA, the CDR3 is TGTGCCACCAGTGATACCACCAGGGGAGGCACAGATACGCAGTATTTT.

J is TRBJ2-3 and V is TRBV3-1; D is unclear. The V gene lost 0 bases and the J gene lost 2 bases, with 9 bases spanning the gap. The CDR3 has 15 amino acids. Germline V lookup: CDR1 LGHDT, CDR2 YNNKEL (reference sequence). The CDR3 nucleotides read TGTGCCAGCAGCCAAGATGGCGGTTACACAGATACGCAGTATTTT. Translated, it gives CASSQDGGYTDTQYF.

There are a few counts of this clonotype. The chain is built from TRBV3-1 and TRBJ2-5; perhaps TRBD1 as D (5 bases). The CDR3 runs to 14 residues. CDR1 is LGHDT, CDR2 YNNKEL, per germline (reference sequence). V was pared by 1 base and J by 5 bases, with 11 bases between. CDR3 in DNA: TGTGCCAGCAGCCAAGTCAGGGCCAAGGAGACCCAGTACTTC. This translates into CASSQVRAKETQYF.

This clonotype was observed a few times. This chain links TRBV11-2 with TRBJ2-5; 8 positions agree with TRBD1. With the DNA end fitting TRBJ2-7 better, the J assignment may be wrong. This CDR3 contains 14 residues. Per the germline V gene, CDR1 is SGHAT and CDR2 is FQNNGV. The CDR3 DNA is TGTGCCAGCAGCTTACAGGGGGCATACTACGAGCAGTACTTC. Protein: CASSLQGAYYEQYF.

This clonotype has only a few counts. The genes are TRBV12-3 or TRBV12-4 and TRBJ2-7, with 7 bases fitting TRBD1. V dropped 4 bases and J dropped 2; count of bases not matched to a gene: 2. This CDR3 comprises 13 residues. This CDR3 is CASSYRGTYEQYF. The CDR3, as DNA: TGTGCCAGCAGTTACAGGGGAACCTACGAGCAGTACTTC.

This clonotype was detected only a few times. V and J are TRBV7-9 and TRBJ1-5; weak D call: TRBD1 (6 bases). From germline, CDR1 is SEHNR and CDR2 FQNEAQ (reference sequence). V was clipped by 1 base and J by 4 bases, with 8 bases between them. This CDR3 contains 14 residues. The CDR3 spells CASSLGDTNQPQHF. The CDR3 nucleotides read TGTGCCAGCAGCTTAGGGGACACTAATCAGCCCCAGCATTTT. Drawing the rest from reference TRBV7-9 and TRBJ1-5, the complete variable domain is DTGVSQNPRHKITKRGQNVTFRCDPISEHNRLYWYRQTLGQGPEFLTYFQNEAQLEKSRLLSDRFSAERPKGSFSTLEIQRTEQGDSAMYLCASSLGDTNQPQHFGDGTRLSIL.

This clonotype has just a few counts. This sequence joins TRBV7-8 and TRBJ2-7; 9 nucleotides agree with TRBD2. V trimming: 5 bases; J trimming: 4 bases; junction bases outside the gene matches: 6. Germline assignment: CDR1 SGHVS and CDR2 FQNEAQ. CDR3 size: 14 residues. The CDR3 protein is CASSPQTSGYEQYF. For the CDR3, the DNA is TGTGCCAGCAGCCCCCAGACTAGCGGATACGAGCAGTACTTC.

This clonotype came up a few times. This chain uses TRBV20-1 with TRBJ1-5; tentatively, D is TRBD1 (6 bases). The CDR3 is made up of 13 amino acids. Germline V gives CDR1 DFQATT, CDR2 SNEGSKA (reference sequence). Trimming removed 0 bases from V and 5 bases from J, with 8 bases in between. As DNA, the CDR3 is TGCAGTGCTAGAGATTCAGGGGATCAGCCCCAGCATTTT. Translated: CSARDSGDQPQHF.

This rearrangement joins TRBV7-2 to TRBJ2-3; 8 bases align to TRBD2. This CDR3 is 16 amino acids long. Trimming cost V 1 base and J 15 bases; bases outside gene matches: 18. The germline CDR1 and CDR2 sequences are SGHTA and FQGNSA. CDR3: CASSLGGPSGRQRAYF. CDR3 coding DNA: TGTGCCAGCAGCTTAGGAGGGCCTAGCGGGCGGCAGCGAGCTTATTTT.

The CDR3: CATSGTTTSGANVLTF. The DNA for the CDR3 is TGTGCCACGTCCGGGACTACAACCTCTGGGGCCAACGTCCTGACTTTC. The chain links TRBV28 to TRBJ2-6; 7 bases are a match to TRBD2. Trimming took 10 bases from V and 0 from J; bases not matched to a gene: 9. CDR3 length equals 16 residues. Germline lookup yields CDR1 MDHEN and CDR2 SYDVKM.

This chain connects TRBV5-1 to TRBJ1-2, with TRBD1 as a possible D gene (5 bases). Trimming removed 3 bases at V and 3 bases at J, with 12 bases between. The CDR3 is 14 residues long. The germline gives CDR1 SGHRS, CDR2 YFSETQ. The CDR3 is CASSWRRGDYGYTF. The CDR3 DNA sequence: TGCGCCAGCAGCTGGAGGAGAGGGGACTATGGCTACACCTTC.

This clonotype was observed many times. The chain uses TRBV6-4 and TRBJ2-3; D possibly corresponds to TRBD1 (5 bases). CDR3 length: 11 residues. Germline CDR1 is MRHNA and CDR2 is SNTAGT. V was shortened by 10 bases and J by 4 bases, with 9 bases between the two germline ends. CDR3 in amino acids: CATQGADTQYF. CDR3 coding DNA: TGTGCCACCCAGGGCGCAGATACGCAGTATTTT.

This clonotype occurred a few times. CDR3 nucleotide sequence: TGCAGTGCTCCGGACAGGGTTCGGGGACTAGCGGGAGTAGGGGAGCTGTTTTTT. Its protein product is CSAPDRVRGLAGVGELFF. The chain joins TRBV20-1 to TRBJ2-2; TRBD2 aligns across 14 bases. CDR3 length equals 18 residues. Germline V gene data show CDR1 as DFQATT and CDR2 as SNEGSKA (reference sequence). Germline trimming cut 5 bases from V and 8 bases from J; bases unmatched to any gene: 16.

V usage is TRBV3-1 and J usage is TRBJ1-4; weak D call: TRBD1 (6 bases). This CDR3 spans 15 amino acids. The V end lost 0 bases, the J end lost 5 bases, and 10 bases lay between the germline ends. In germline, CDR1 is LGHDT, CDR2 YNNKEL (reference sequence). Written as DNA, the CDR3 is TGTGCCAGCAGCCAAGAGACAGGACCGAATGAAAAACTGTTTTTT. It specifies CASSQETGPNEKLFF. Full variable domain (remainder filled in from reference TRBV3-1 and TRBJ1-4): DTAVSQTPKYLVTQMGNDKSIKCEQNLGHDTMYWYKQDSKKFLKIMFSYNNKELIINETVPNRFSPKSPDKAHLNLHINSLELGDSAVYFCASSQETGPNEKLFFGSGTQLSVL.

This clonotype came up a few times. The rearrangement joins TRBV3-1 to TRBJ2-5, with 7 nucleotides matching TRBD1. The J call could be wrong; TRBJ2-7 is a better fit for the DNA end. This CDR3 has 16 amino acids. CDR1 is LGHDT and CDR2 is YNNKEL in the germline V gene (reference sequence). CDR3 loop: CASSQPGDRVPYEQYF. CDR3 sequence (DNA): TGTGCCAGCAGCCAACCAGGAGACAGGGTCCCCTACGAGCAGTACTTC.

This clonotype was detected only a few times. The junction departs from the called germline gene at one end, perhaps through a read error. This chain connects TRBV14 to TRBJ2-6, with D possibly TRBD1 on 5 matching bases. The CDR3 contains 16 residues. CDR1 is SGHDN, CDR2 FVKESK, per germline. CDR3 DNA sequence: TGTGCCAGCAGCCAAGCTTACCTCTTTGGGGCCAACGCCCTGACTTTC. This translates into CASSQAYLFGANALTF.

J is TRBJ2-7 and V is TRBV7-2; perhaps TRBD2 as D (5 bases). Trimming left V 1 base short and J 3 bases short, with 13 bases between. The CDR3 loop spans 15 amino acids. Germline V gene data show CDR1 as SGHTA and CDR2 as FQGNSA. The CDR3 is CASSLGGGEGYEQYF. CDR3 DNA sequence: TGTGCCAGCAGCTTAGGAGGCGGCGAGGGCTACGAGCAGTACTTC.

This clonotype was seen once. This chain connects TRBV10-3 to TRBJ2-5; 11 positions agree with TRBD1. The J call could be wrong; TRBJ2-1 is a better fit for the DNA end. The CDR3 spans 16 residues. The germline V gene has CDR1 ENHRY and CDR2 SYGVKD. The CDR3 region is CAISGPGQGVYNEQFF. The DNA of the CDR3 is TGTGCCATCAGCGGACCGGGACAGGGGGTTTACAATGAGCAGTTCTTC.

Points on this clonotype: One end of the junction varies from germline; a read error may be responsible. The chain couples TRBV20-1 to TRBJ2-1, with 7 bases identical to TRBD2. CDR3 length: 15 amino acids. Germline V lookup: CDR1 DFQATT, CDR2 SNEGSKA (reference sequence). This chain's CDR3 is CGARPIGLAYNEQFF. The CDR3 DNA follows: TGCGGTGCTAGACCTATTGGACTAGCCTACAATGAGCAGTTCTTC.